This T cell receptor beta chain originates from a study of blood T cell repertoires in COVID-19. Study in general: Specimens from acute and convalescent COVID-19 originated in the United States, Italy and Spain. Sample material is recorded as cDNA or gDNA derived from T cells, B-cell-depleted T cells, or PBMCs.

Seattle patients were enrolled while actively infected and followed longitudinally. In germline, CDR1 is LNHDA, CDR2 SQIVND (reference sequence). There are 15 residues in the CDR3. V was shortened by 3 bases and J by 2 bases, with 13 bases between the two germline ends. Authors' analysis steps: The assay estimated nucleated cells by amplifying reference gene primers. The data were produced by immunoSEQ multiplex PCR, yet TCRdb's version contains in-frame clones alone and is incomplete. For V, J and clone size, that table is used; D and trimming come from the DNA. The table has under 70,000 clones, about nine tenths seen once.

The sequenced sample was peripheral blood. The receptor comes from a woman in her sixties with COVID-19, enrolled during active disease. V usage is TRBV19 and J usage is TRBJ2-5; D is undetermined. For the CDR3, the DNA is TGTGCCAGTAGTATTCGGCGGCAGCCGCAAGAGACCCAGTACTTC. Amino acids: CASSIRRQPQETQYF.